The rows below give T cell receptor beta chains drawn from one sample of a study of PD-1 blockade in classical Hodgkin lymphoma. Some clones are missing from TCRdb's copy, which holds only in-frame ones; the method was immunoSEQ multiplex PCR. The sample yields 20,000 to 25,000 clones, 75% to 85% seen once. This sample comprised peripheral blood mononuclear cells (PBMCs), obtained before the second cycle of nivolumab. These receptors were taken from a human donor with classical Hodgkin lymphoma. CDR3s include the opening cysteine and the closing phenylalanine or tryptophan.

CASSGRNYGYTF	TRBV25-1
CASSPLAGGPYEQYF	TRBV19
CASGWDRNYGYTF	TRBV27
CAWSPGDTQYF	TRBV30
CASSSSTDTQYF	TRBV5-4
CASSSRGSGELFF	TRBV11-2
CASSFREGTGANVLTF	TRBV7-9
CASNEDRSLEQYF	TRBV28
CASSGTATLWDTIYF	TRBV25-1
CASSLKTGGYGYTF	TRBV7-2
CASSGAGAGGSYEQYF	TRBV7-8
CASSYTLNTEAFF	TRBV6-5
CASSSIQTAYTEAFF	TRBV5-6
CASSPTGLAISGANVLTF	TRBV7-9
CASSLRQGDQPQHF	TRBV7-6
CASSLSGLITDTQYF	TRBV27
CASSEWGTGVQETQYF	TRBV25-1
CASSYEVATNEKLFF	TRBV6-6
CASSQILDGEQFF	TRBV4-3
CASSPPRFGSQYF	TRBV27
CASRGTGNYGYTF	TRBV2
CASSPGHPTRQPQHF	TRBV5-1
CASSSTVEGEAFF	TRBV7-9
CASSDWTGPRSQPQHF	TRBV2
CASTLKVDRVGGYTF	TRBV19
CASSPNTGGNTIYF	TRBV19
CASSPGLLTDTQYF	TRBV12-1
CASSPRLAGGVIYTQYF	TRBV7-2
CASSQSRDTQYF	TRBV7-2
CASWGGETQYF	TRBV5-1
CASRRTGSSNQPQHF	TRBV6-1
CASSSPRTSGALEQYF	TRBV7-2
CASSDPRTGYTGELFF	TRBV25-1
CATSRETGQTQPQHF	TRBV15
CASSYSRGGVGETQYF	TRBV6-5
CASSYSQGSPQGTIYF	TRBV6-6
CASSLASGPQETQYF	TRBV5-1
CASSYPKGQGNEQYF	TRBV6-5
CASSLGPSYEQYF	TRBV7-8
CASSPPNLAGVGTEAFF	TRBV18
CASSEGDWSPGGEKLFF	TRBV25-1
CASSKRSFFRYF	TRBV21-1
CSVTGSNEKLFF	TRBV29-1
CASSNGGSGNTIYF	TRBV19
CASRLAGEPNTGELFF	TRBV12-2